The 18 T cell receptor beta chains in this list originate from one sample, sequenced in a study of T cells in Graves' hyperthyroidism and ophthalmopathy. It was RNA transcripts that yielded the amplified TCR beta CDR3 regions. The TCR CDR3 was amplified in a first-round RT-PCR using the HTBI primer set. TCRdb recomputed calls from the multiplex PCR reads with MiXCR, one row per CDR3 protein. The table includes fewer than 350,000 distinct CDR3 sequences, over 15% detected once. Sequenced input: blood. These TCRs come from a woman aged 45 to 65 with Graves' hyperthyroidism.

V is TRBV5-4 and J is TRBJ1-1; the D gene is possibly TRBD1 (5 bases). The V and J ends lost 0 bases and 2 bases respectively, with 11 bases between them. The CDR3 is 15 amino acids. Per the germline V gene, CDR1 is SGHNT and CDR2 is YYREEE (reference sequence). CDR3 amino acids: CASSLGDGSNTEAFF. CDR3 nucleotide sequence: TGTGCCAGCAGCTTGGGGGACGGATCAAACACTGAAGCTTTCTTT.

As for this clonotype: A much larger clone lies one base from this, so it may be a read error. The chain uses TRBV4-2 and TRBJ2-3; 9 bases are shared with TRBD2. The V gene end was trimmed by 4 bases and the J gene end by 2 bases; junction bases not matched to a gene: 4. This CDR3 has 15 amino acids. Germline values: CDR1 LGHNA, CDR2 YNFKEQ. The CDR3 bases are TGTGCCAGCAGCCCCAGGACTAGCGACACAGATACGCAGTATTTT. This translates into CASSPRTSDTDTQYF.

The chain combines TRBV6-1 with TRBJ1-6; D is uncertain. Per the germline V gene, CDR1 is MNHNS and CDR2 is SASEGT. The germline V and J ends were trimmed by 6 bases and 4 bases, with 7 bases remaining between them. The CDR3 is 13 amino acids. In nucleotides, the CDR3 is TGTGCCAGCAGAAGCAGATATAATTCACCCCTCCACTTT. It is translated as CASRSRYNSPLHF.

This clonotype has just a few counts. V usage is TRBV5-6 and J usage is TRBJ2-7, with a tentative D call TRBD1 (6 bases). V lost 5 bases, J lost 7 bases, and 22 bases lay in between. The CDR3 loop spans 15 amino acids. Germline V gene sequence: CDR1 SGHDT, CDR2 YYEEEE. The CDR3 DNA follows: TGTGCCAGCAGACCTCTCAACAGGGCTGAGAGGGAGCAGTACGTC. Amino acids: CASRPLNRAEREQYV.

This clonotype has only a few counts. The chain couples TRBV6-2 or TRBV6-3 to TRBJ2-3; D unresolved. V shed 5 bases and J shed 4 bases, with 13 bases lying between them. The CDR3 is 14 amino acids. CDR1 MNHEY and CDR2 SVGEGT come from the germline V gene. The CDR3 DNA sequence: TGTGCCAGCAGTGACCGTCGCACATCAGATACGCAGTATTTT. Protein: CASSDRRTSDTQYF.

The J gene is TRBJ1-2, the V gene TRBV5-1, with D possibly matching TRBD1 (5 bases). The CDR3 has 13 residues. Trimming left V 1 base short and J 4 bases short, with 8 bases between. Germline CDR1 SGHRS, CDR2 YFSETQ. CDR3 amino acids: CASSLSQGYGYTF. The CDR3 DNA is TGCGCCAGCAGCTTGTCCCAGGGCTATGGCTACACCTTC.

This clonotype was seen more than once but under ten times. The chain links TRBV10-2 to TRBJ2-1; tentatively, D is TRBD2 (6 bases). Deletions cut 11 bases from V and 10 bases from J, with 15 bases between. CDR3 length equals 11 residues. Germline values: CDR1 WSHSY, CDR2 SAAADI. The CDR3 region has the DNA TGCGCCTGCGAAGAGGGAGGCGAGCAGTTCTTC. Encoded protein: CACEEGGEQFF.

In regard to this clonotype: A much bigger clone sits one base away, suggesting this may be a read error. The chain has TRBV2 and TRBJ2-3; 8 bases match TRBD2. The CDR3 length is 13 residues. Germline V gene sequence: CDR1 SNHLY, CDR2 FYNNEI. The CDR3 DNA reads TGTGCCAACAGTCTCGGGGGGGAACGTACGCAGTATTTT. Amino acid sequence: CANSLGGERTQYF.

A remark on this clonotype: This sequence may be a read error, since a much larger clone differs from it by one base. The V and J genes are TRBV5-1 and TRBJ1-2; 7 nucleotides line up with TRBD1. The germline V gene has CDR1 SGHRS and CDR2 YFSETQ. The CDR3 covers 14 residues. The CDR3 DNA reads TGTGCCAGCAGCTTGGTCGGGACAGCCTGTGGCTACACCTTC. Protein sequence: CASSLVGTACGYTF.

This clonotype was counted ten times or more. The chain combines TRBV6-1 with TRBJ2-7; 11 bases line up with TRBD1. This CDR3 is built from 14 residues. CDR1 is MNHNS, CDR2 SASEGT, per germline. With 6 bases clipped from V and 3 bases from J, the junction kept 4 bases outside the gene matches. CDR3 region: CASRAGQGVYEQYF. The CDR3 DNA sequence: TGTGCCAGCAGAGCGGGACAGGGGGTCTACGAGCAGTACTTC.

This chain joins TRBV7-9 and TRBJ1-2, with D possibly being TRBD1 (5 bases). V lost 5 bases and J lost 4, with 11 bases in between. The CDR3 is made up of 13 amino acids. Germline CDR1 reads SEHNR; CDR2 reads FQNEAQ (reference sequence). CDR3 sequence (DNA): TGTGCCAGCAGCCCGGGACCGTCCTATGGCTACACCTTC. This encodes CASSPGPSYGYTF.

This chain uses TRBV7-9 with TRBJ2-7; D assignment may be TRBD1 or TRBD2 (5 bases each). The length of the CDR3 is 17 residues. CDR1 is SEHNR, CDR2 FQNEAQ, per germline (reference sequence). V was cut by 0 bases and J by 0 bases, with 15 bases left in between. CDR3 sequence: CASSLAPRDGPSYEQYV. The CDR3 nucleotides read TGTGCCAGCAGCTTAGCCCCCCGGGACGGGCCCTCCTACGAGCAGTACGTC.

Note on this clonotype: At one end, the junction sequence differs from germline, possibly due to a read error. The rearrangement uses TRBV5-6 and TRBJ1-1; possible D gene TRBD1, 5 bases. The germline CDR1 and CDR2 sequences are SGHDT and YYEEEE. The CDR3 is made up of 15 amino acids. The CDR3 coding sequence is TGTGCCAGCAGCTTGGGGGGGGATGCCTATACTGAAGCTCTCTTT. As protein: CASSLGGDAYTEALF.

The CDR3 coding sequence is TGTGCCAGCAAACCCCCACGAGGATTGCCGGGACAGGGTCTTACAGATACGCAGTATTTT. Protein: CASKPPRGLPGQGLTDTQYF. The V and J genes are TRBV28 and TRBJ2-3; 9 nucleotides line up with TRBD1. Germline V lookup: CDR1 MDHEN, CDR2 SYDVKM. The J segment lost 3 bases and the V segment lost 7 bases, leaving 23 bases of the junction unmatched. The CDR3 length is 20 residues.

In its sample, this clonotype was seen many times. J is TRBJ2-7 and V is TRBV18, with TRBD1 identical over 9 bases. V lost 5 bases and J lost 2; bases outside the gene matches: 7. The CDR3 runs to 15 residues. Germline CDR1 and CDR2: KGHSH and LQKENI. CDR3 sequence: CASSGGTGRPYEQYV. The CDR3 nucleotides are TGTGCCAGCTCAGGCGGGACAGGGCGTCCCTACGAGCAGTACGTC.

This clonotype was picked up a small number of times. The chain uses TRBV24-1 and TRBJ2-1; 7 nucleotides agree with TRBD2. Trimming took 5 bases from V and 0 from J; bases not matched to a gene: 3. Germline loops: CDR1 KGHDR, CDR2 SFDVKD. This CDR3 comprises 15 residues. The CDR3 loop is CATSVGGGSYNEQFF. CDR3 nucleotides: TGTGCCACCAGTGTGGGCGGGGGCTCCTACAATGAGCAGTTCTTC.

This clonotype was observed a few times. The J gene is TRBJ2-1, the V gene TRBV27, with 8 bases lining up with TRBD2. Trimming took 7 bases from V and 7 from J; bases not matched to a gene: 12. The germline gives CDR1 MNHEY, CDR2 SMNVEV (reference sequence). The CDR3 spans 15 residues. Written as DNA, the CDR3 is TGTGCCAGCAAAGATCGCCCGGGAGGGCCAAATGAGCAGTTCTTC. Encoded protein: CASKDRPGGPNEQFF.

This clonotype was seen repeatedly, ten times or more. V is TRBV28 and J is TRBJ1-4, with 10 nucleotides matching TRBD1. This CDR3 region has 14 residues. Trimming at V came to 2 bases and at J to 10 bases, leaving 4 bases not matched to a gene. Germline V gene lookup returns CDR1 MDHEN and CDR2 SYDVKM. The CDR3 reads CASSLQGTGVKLFF. CDR3 nucleotide sequence: TGTGCCAGCAGTTTACAAGGGACAGGGGTAAAACTGTTTTTT.